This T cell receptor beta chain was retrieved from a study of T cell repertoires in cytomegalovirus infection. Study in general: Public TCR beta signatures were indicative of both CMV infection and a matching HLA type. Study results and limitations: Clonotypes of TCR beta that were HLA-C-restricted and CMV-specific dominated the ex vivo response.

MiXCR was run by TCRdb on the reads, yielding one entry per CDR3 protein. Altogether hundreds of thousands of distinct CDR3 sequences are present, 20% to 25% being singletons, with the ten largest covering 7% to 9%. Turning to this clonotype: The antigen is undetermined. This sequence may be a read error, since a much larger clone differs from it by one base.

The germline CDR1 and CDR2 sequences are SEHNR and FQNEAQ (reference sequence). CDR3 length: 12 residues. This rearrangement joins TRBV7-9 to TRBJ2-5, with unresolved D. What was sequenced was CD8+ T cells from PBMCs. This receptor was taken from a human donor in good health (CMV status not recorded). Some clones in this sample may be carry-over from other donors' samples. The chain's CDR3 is CANSPAQETQYF. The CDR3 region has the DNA TGTGCCAACAGCCCGGCCCAAGAGACCCAGTACTTC.